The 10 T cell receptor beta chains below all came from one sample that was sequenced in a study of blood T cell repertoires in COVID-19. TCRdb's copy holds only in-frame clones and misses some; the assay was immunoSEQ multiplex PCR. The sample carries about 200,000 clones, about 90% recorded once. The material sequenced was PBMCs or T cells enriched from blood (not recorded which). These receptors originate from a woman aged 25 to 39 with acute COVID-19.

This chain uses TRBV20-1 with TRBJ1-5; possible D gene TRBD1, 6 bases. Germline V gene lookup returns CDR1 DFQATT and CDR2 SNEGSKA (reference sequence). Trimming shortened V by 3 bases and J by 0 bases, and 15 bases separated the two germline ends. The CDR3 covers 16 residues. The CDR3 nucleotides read TGCAGTGCTAGTGGCAGGGGCCTCAATAGCAATCAGCCCCAGCATTTT. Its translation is CSASGRGLNSNQPQHF.

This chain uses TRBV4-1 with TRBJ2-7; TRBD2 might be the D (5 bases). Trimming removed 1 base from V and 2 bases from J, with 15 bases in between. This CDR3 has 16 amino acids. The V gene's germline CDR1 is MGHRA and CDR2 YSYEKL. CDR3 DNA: TGCGCCAGCAGCCAAGGAGGGAGTATCGTAGCCTACGAGCAGTACTTC. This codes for CASSQGGSIVAYEQYF.

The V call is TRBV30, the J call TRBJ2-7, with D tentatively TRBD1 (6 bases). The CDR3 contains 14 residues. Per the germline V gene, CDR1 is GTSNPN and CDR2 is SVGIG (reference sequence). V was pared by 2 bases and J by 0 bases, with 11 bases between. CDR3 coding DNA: TGTGCCTGGAGTCTCGGGACACCCTCCTACGAGCAGTACTTC. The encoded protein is CAWSLGTPSYEQYF. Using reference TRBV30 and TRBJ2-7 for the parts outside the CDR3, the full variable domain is SQTIHQWPATLVQPVGSPLSLECTVEGTSNPNLYWYRQAAGRGLQLLFYSVGIGQISSEVPQNLSASRPQDRQFILSSKKLLLSDSGFYLCAWSLGTPSYEQYFGPGTRLTVT.

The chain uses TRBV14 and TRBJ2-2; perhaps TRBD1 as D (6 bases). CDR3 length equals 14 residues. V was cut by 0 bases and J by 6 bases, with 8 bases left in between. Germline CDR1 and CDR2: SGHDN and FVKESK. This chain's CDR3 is CASSQDWGPGELFF. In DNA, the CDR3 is TGTGCCAGCAGCCAAGATTGGGGGCCCGGGGAGCTGTTTTTT.

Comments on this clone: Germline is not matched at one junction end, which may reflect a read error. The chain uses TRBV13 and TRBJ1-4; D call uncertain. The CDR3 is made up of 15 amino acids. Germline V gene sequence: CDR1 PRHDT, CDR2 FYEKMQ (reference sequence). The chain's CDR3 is CASTLGVGEGEKLFF. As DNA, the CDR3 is TGTGCCAGCACCTTAGGTGTCGGGGAAGGCGAAAAACTGTTTTTT.

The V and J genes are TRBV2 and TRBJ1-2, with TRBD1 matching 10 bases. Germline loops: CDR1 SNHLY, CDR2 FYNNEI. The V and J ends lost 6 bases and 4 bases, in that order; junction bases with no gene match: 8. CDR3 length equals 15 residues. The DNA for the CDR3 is TGTGCCAGCAGACCCCGACAGGGGGCGGTCTATGGCTACACCTTC. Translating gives CASRPRQGAVYGYTF.

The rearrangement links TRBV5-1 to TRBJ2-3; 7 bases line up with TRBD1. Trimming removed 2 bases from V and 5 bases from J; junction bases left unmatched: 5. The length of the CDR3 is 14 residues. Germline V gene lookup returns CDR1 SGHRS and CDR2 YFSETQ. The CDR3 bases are TGCGCCAGCAGCTTACAGGGGCAGGTAGATACGCAGTATTTT. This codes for CASSLQGQVDTQYF.

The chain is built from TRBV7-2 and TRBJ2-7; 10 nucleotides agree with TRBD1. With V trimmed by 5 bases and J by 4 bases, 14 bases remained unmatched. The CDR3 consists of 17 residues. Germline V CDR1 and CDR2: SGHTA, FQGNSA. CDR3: CASSPYRLRQGAYEQYF. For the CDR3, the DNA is TGTGCCAGCAGCCCCTACCGGTTACGACAGGGGGCATACGAGCAGTACTTC.

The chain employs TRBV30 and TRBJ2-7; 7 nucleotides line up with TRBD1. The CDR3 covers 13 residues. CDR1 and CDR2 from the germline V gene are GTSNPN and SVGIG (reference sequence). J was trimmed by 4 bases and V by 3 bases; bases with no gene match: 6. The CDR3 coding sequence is TGTGCCTGGAGCTTCGACAGGGCGTACGAGCAGTACTTC. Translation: CAWSFDRAYEQYF.

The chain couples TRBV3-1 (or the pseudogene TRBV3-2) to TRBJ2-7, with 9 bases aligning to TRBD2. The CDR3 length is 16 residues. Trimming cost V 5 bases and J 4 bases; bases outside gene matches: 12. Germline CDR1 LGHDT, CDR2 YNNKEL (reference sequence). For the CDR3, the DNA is TGTGCCAGCAGCAACGCGGCGTTAAGCGGGAGGTACGAGCAGTACTTC. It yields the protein CASSNAALSGRYEQYF.